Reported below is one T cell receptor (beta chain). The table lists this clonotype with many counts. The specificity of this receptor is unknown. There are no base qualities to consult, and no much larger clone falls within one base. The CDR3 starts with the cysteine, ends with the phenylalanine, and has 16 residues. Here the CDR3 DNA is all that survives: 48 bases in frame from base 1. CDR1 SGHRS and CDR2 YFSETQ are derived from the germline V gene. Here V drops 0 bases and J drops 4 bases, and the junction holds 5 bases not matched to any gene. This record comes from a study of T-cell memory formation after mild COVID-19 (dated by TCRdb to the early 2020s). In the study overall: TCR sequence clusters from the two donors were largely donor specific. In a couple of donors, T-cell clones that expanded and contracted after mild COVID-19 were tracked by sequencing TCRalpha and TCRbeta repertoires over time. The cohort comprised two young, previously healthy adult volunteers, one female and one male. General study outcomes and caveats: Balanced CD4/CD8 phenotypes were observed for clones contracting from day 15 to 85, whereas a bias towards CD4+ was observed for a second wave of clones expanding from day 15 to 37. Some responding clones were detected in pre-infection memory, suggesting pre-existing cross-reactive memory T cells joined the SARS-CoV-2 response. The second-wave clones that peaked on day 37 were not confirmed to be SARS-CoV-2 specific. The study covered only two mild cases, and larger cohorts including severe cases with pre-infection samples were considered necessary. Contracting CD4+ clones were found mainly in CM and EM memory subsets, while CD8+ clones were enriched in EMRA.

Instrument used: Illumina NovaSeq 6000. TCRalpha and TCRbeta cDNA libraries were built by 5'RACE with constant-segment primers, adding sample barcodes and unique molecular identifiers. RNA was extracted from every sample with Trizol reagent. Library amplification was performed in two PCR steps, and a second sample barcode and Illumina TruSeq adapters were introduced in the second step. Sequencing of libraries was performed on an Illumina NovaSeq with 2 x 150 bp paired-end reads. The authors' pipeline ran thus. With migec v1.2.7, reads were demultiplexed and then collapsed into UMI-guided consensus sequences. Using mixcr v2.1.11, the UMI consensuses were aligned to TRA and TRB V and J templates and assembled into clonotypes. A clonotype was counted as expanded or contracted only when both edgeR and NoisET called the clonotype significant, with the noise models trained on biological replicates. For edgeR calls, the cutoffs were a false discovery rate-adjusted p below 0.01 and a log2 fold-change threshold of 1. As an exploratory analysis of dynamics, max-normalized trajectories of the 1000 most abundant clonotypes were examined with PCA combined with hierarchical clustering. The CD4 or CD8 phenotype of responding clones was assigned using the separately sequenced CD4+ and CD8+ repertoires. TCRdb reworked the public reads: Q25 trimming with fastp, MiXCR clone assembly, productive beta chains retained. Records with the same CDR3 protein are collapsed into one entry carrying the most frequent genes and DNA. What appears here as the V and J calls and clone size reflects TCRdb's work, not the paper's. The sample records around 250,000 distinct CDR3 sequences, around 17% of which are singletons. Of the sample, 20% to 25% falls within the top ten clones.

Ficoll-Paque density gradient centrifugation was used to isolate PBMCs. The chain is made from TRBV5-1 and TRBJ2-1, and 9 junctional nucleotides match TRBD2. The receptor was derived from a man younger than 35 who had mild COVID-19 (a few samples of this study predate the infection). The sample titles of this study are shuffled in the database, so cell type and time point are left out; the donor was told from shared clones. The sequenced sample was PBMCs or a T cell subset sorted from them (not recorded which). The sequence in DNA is TGCGCCAGCAGCTTGGGCTCGCGGGGGGGATACAATGAGCAGTTCTTC. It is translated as CASSLGSRGGYNEQFF.